These 32 T cell receptor beta chains were sequenced from one sample in a study of T cells in Graves' hyperthyroidism and ophthalmopathy. Amplification yielded TCR beta CDR3 regions, with RNA transcripts as the source. The study used the HTBI primer set for a first-round RT-PCR of the TCR CDR3. One entry per CDR3 protein, called by TCRdb with MiXCR from the multiplex PCR reads. This sample has about 360,000 distinct CDR3 sequences, with approximately 13% found just once. Sequenced: blood. All receptors derive from a woman between 18 and 29 years old with Graves' hyperthyroidism.

This clonotype was observed many times. The J gene is TRBJ2-7, the V gene TRBV27; D possibly corresponds to TRBD2 (6 bases). With 8 bases removed from V and 1 base from J, the gap between germline ends came to 18 bases. The germline V gene encodes CDR1 MNHEY and CDR2 SMNVEV (reference sequence). This CDR3 spans 15 amino acids. CDR3 protein: CASALAHLKSYEQYF. CDR3 sequence (DNA): TGTGCCAGCGCTCTAGCGCACCTAAAGTCCTACGAGCAGTACTTC.

At least ten counts were recorded for this clonotype. The genes are TRBV11-2 and TRBJ2-1, with D perhaps matching TRBD1 or TRBD2 (6 bases each). The germline gives CDR1 SGHAT, CDR2 FQNNGV. The CDR3 is 18 residues long. V lost 5 bases, J lost 5 bases, and 25 bases lay in between. The CDR3 loop reads CASSMGRWGALGDNEQFF. CDR3 DNA: TGTGCCAGCAGCATGGGCCGTTGGGGGGCCCTCGGGGACAATGAGCAGTTCTTC.

This clonotype was observed many times. This chain uses TRBV6-1 with TRBJ1-6; 7 nucleotides align to TRBD1. This CDR3 has 16 residues. Germline V CDR1 and CDR2: MNHNS, SASEGT. V lost 6 bases, J lost 10 bases, and 15 bases stayed unmatched. CDR3: CASSLYRDSDFSPLHF. The CDR3 DNA is TGTGCCAGCAGCCTATATAGGGACAGCGATTTCTCACCCCTCCACTTT.

This clonotype occurred many times. The CDR3 sequence: CASSMDSLGNQPQHF. Written as DNA, the CDR3 is TGTGCCAGCAGTATGGACAGCCTAGGCAATCAGCCCCAGCATTTT. The chain carries TRBV12-3 or TRBV12-4 and TRBJ1-5; TRBD1 is a possible D gene (6 bases). The CDR3 has 15 residues. V lost 5 bases, J lost 2 bases, and 13 bases lay in between.

This chain uses TRBV12-5 with TRBJ2-3, with TRBD2 matching over 7 bases. V lost 9 bases and J lost 7; bases outside the gene matches: 4. This CDR3 is 11 amino acids long. Germline V gene sequence: CDR1 LGHNT, CDR2 FRNRAP. CDR3 in amino acids: CASGDYNTQYF. As DNA, the CDR3 is TGTGCTAGCGGGGACTACAATACGCAGTATTTT.

The rearrangement links TRBV5-4 to TRBJ2-1, with TRBD2 identical over 11 bases. The V gene's germline CDR1 is SGHNT and CDR2 YYREEE (reference sequence). The V segment lost 2 bases and the J segment 5 bases; nucleotides outside the gene matches: 3. The length of the CDR3 is 15 residues. This chain's CDR3 is CASSFPSGGNNEQFF. The CDR3 DNA reads as TGTGCCAGCAGCTTCCCTAGCGGGGGGAACAATGAGCAGTTCTTC. Based on the CDR3 plus reference TRBV5-4 and TRBJ2-1, the full variable domain is ETGVTQSPTHLIKTRGQQVTLRCSSQSGHNTVSWYQQALGQGPQFIFQYYREEENGRGNFPPRFSGLQFPNYSSELNVNALELDDSALYLCASSFPSGGNNEQFFGPGTRLTVL.

This clonotype was seen more than once but under ten times. Being one base from a much bigger clone, this may be a read error. V usage is TRBV11-1 and J usage is TRBJ2-7; D gene uncertain. This CDR3 is built from 16 residues. Germline lookup yields CDR1 SGHAT and CDR2 FQDESV (reference sequence). V lost 1 base, J lost 0 bases, and 13 bases lay in between. CDR3 sequence: CASSLEGSRSSYEQYF. The CDR3 DNA reads TGTGCCAGCAGCTTAGAGGGCAGTCGGAGCTCCTACGAGCAGTACTTC.

The chain combines TRBV28 with TRBJ2-3; no definite D call. Trimming cost V 3 bases and J 1 base, with 11 bases left between them. The CDR3 is 15 amino acids. Germline V gene sequence: CDR1 MDHEN, CDR2 SYDVKM. In DNA form, the CDR3 reads TGTGCCAGCAGTTTGACTGCCGTGCGCACAGATACGCAGTATTTT. Amino acids: CASSLTAVRTDTQYF.

This clonotype appeared once. The V gene is TRBV9, the J gene TRBJ2-3; 7 positions agree with TRBD1. The CDR3 sequence is 15 residues long. J was trimmed by 2 bases and V by 0 bases; bases with no gene match: 3. Germline assignment: CDR1 SGDLS and CDR2 YYNGEE. The CDR3 protein is CASSVGGTDTDTQYF. In nucleotides, the CDR3 is TGTGCCAGCAGCGTAGGGGGGACAGACACAGATACGCAGTATTTT.

The V gene is TRBV5-1, the J gene TRBJ1-1, with 8 bases identical to TRBD1. CDR1 is SGHRS, CDR2 YFSETQ, per germline. There are 13 residues in the CDR3. Trimming removed 7 bases from V and 6 bases from J; junction bases left unmatched: 8. The CDR3 nucleotides are TGCGCCAGCGGACAGGGTGTGGGGGCTGAAGCTTTCTTT. Translation: CASGQGVGAEAFF. Variable domain in full (rest from reference TRBV5-1 and TRBJ1-1): KAGVTQTPRYLIKTRGQQVTLSCSPISGHRSVSWYQQTPGQGLQFLFEYFSETQRNKGNFPGRFSGRQFSNSRSEMNVSTLELGDSALYLCASGQGVGAEAFFGQGTRLTVV.

In regard to this clonotype: One base away lies a much larger clone, so this may be a sequencing read error. This sequence joins TRBV20-1 and TRBJ1-2, with D possibly matching TRBD1 (5 bases). The germline CDR1 and CDR2 sequences are DFQATT and SNEGSKA (reference sequence). Between the trimmed V and J ends, which lost 6 bases and 3 bases, there was a span of 17 bases. CDR3 length: 14 amino acids. The CDR3 is CSAHVGPYYYGYTF. Here the CDR3 DNA reads TGCAGTGCCCACGTGGGGCCGTATTACTATGGCTACACCTTC.

This chain links TRBV19 with TRBJ1-1; no clear D. Between the trimmed V and J ends, which lost 5 bases and 1 base, there was a span of 11 bases. In germline, CDR1 is LNHDA, CDR2 SQIVND (reference sequence). There are 14 residues in the CDR3. The DNA for the CDR3 is TGTGCCAGTAGTCCCCGAGACCCGAACACTGAAGCTTTCTTT. Its translation: CASSPRDPNTEAFF.

There are a few counts of this clonotype. The chain couples TRBV6-1 to TRBJ1-5; a possible D gene is TRBD1 (6 bases). The CDR3 runs 16 residues. Germline-derived CDR1 and CDR2 are MNHNS and SASEGT. The germline V and J ends were trimmed by 6 bases and 0 bases, with 15 bases remaining between them. CDR3 sequence: CASRTLDSYSNQPQHF. The DNA of the CDR3 is TGTGCCAGCAGAACGCTGGACAGCTATAGCAATCAGCCCCAGCATTTT.

This clonotype was seen at least ten times. CDR3 nucleotides: TGTGCCAGCAGTGGACAGGGGTGGGAAGAGACCCAGTACTTC. This codes for CASSGQGWEETQYF. V usage is TRBV19 and J usage is TRBJ2-5; TRBD1 matches 9 bases. The CDR3 is 14 residues long. Unmatched junction bases numbered 8, after V lost 9 bases and J lost 3 bases. The V gene's germline CDR1 is LNHDA and CDR2 SQIVND (reference sequence).

This clonotype was seen at least ten times. The chain links TRBV12-3 or TRBV12-4 to TRBJ2-3; D gene uncertain. The CDR3 sequence is 12 residues long. The V gene lost 5 bases and the J gene lost 2 bases, with 5 bases spanning the gap. The CDR3 DNA follows: TGTGCCAGCAGTCAGAACACAGATACGCAGTATTTT. It yields the protein CASSQNTDTQYF.

In this sample, this clonotype turned up many times. J is TRBJ2-3 and V is TRBV28; D gene unclear. Looked up from germline, CDR1 is MDHEN and CDR2 is SYDVKM. Trimming stripped 2 bases from V and 0 bases from J, with 12 bases between. The length of the CDR3 is 16 residues. The CDR3 loop reads CASSLMGGKSTDTQYF. The DNA for the CDR3 is TGTGCCAGCAGTTTAATGGGTGGGAAAAGCACAGATACGCAGTATTTT. Full variable domain (missing parts from reference TRBV28 and TRBJ2-3): DVKVTQSSRYLVKRTGEKVFLECVQDMDHENMFWYRQDPGLGLRLIYFSYDVKMKEKGDIPEGYSVSREKKERFSLILESASTNQTSMYLCASSLMGGKSTDTQYFGPGTRLTVL.

This sequence joins TRBV24-1 and TRBJ2-3; possibly TRBD2 for D (6 bases). The V gene's germline CDR1 is KGHDR and CDR2 SFDVKD. The CDR3 contains 17 residues. V dropped 5 bases and J dropped 2 bases, with 19 bases sitting between them. CDR3 region: CATSAGMGLAPTDTQYF. The CDR3 DNA sequence: TGTGCCACCAGTGCGGGTATGGGGCTAGCGCCCACAGATACGCAGTATTTT.

The CDR3 is CASWEQGYNEKLFF. CDR3 nucleotides: TGTGCCAGTTGGGAACAGGGATATAATGAAAAACTGTTTTTT. V gene TRBV19 combines with J gene TRBJ1-4; a weak D match, TRBD1 (6 bases). CDR1 is LNHDA, CDR2 SQIVND, per germline (reference sequence). The CDR3 sequence is 14 residues long. V was trimmed by 8 bases and J by 4 bases, leaving 14 bases between them.

As for this clonotype: A much larger clone differs by one base, so this may be a read error. The chain carries TRBV20-1 and TRBJ2-7; 7 bases map to TRBD2. Germline assignment: CDR1 DFQATT and CDR2 SNEGSKA (reference sequence). The J segment lost 7 bases and the V segment lost 1 base, leaving 7 bases of the junction unmatched. CDR3 length equals 13 residues. The CDR3 loop reads CSARAGGLGEQYF. The DNA of the CDR3 is TGCAGTGCTAGAGCGGGAGGTCTTGGTGAGCAGTACTTC.

This clonotype was found many times. V usage is TRBV6-2 or TRBV6-3 and J usage is TRBJ1-1, with D possibly TRBD1 on 6 matching bases. Germline V gene sequence: CDR1 MNHEY, CDR2 SVGEGT. V lost 2 bases, J lost 1 base, and 8 bases lay in between. There are 14 residues in the CDR3. The CDR3 region has the DNA TGTGCCAGCAGTTACGGACAGCCGAACACTGAAGCTTTCTTT. Residues: CASSYGQPNTEAFF.

The chain employs TRBV9 and TRBJ2-5; D ambiguous. Germline V gene lookup returns CDR1 SGDLS and CDR2 YYNGEE. CDR3 length: 14 residues. The germline V and J ends were trimmed by 5 bases and 7 bases, with 18 bases remaining between them. CDR3: CASSHDDLDGTQYF. In DNA, the CDR3 is TGTGCCAGCAGTCACGACGATTTGGACGGGACCCAGTACTTC.

For this clonotype: Just one base apart from a much larger clone, this may be a read error. The chain is built from TRBV12-3 or TRBV12-4 and TRBJ2-2; 7 nucleotides align to TRBD2. The CDR3 runs 13 residues. For the CDR3, the DNA is TGTGCCAGCCGGACTAGATCAAGCGGGGAGCCGTTTTTT. The encoded protein is CASRTRSSGEPFF.

This sequence joins TRBV4-2 and TRBJ1-5, with D maybe TRBD1 (5 bases). CDR3 length: 16 residues. V gave up 0 bases and J gave up 9 bases, with 18 bases separating them. In germline, CDR1 is LGHNA, CDR2 YNFKEQ. The CDR3 region is CASSQDWEGFNGPQHF. The CDR3 coding sequence is TGTGCCAGCAGCCAAGATTGGGAGGGGTTTAATGGGCCCCAGCATTTT.

The table lists this clonotype with many counts. J is TRBJ2-5 and V is TRBV3-1, with 15 bases aligning to TRBD2. The CDR3 has 18 residues. Germline V CDR1 and CDR2: LGHDT, YNNKEL (reference sequence). V shed 0 bases and J 5 bases; nucleotides not matched to a gene: 7. CDR3 amino acids: CASSQDIGLAGGMETQYF. CDR3 coding DNA: TGTGCCAGCAGCCAAGATATTGGACTAGCGGGAGGGATGGAGACCCAGTACTTC.

This clonotype was found many times. The gene calls are TRBV30 and TRBJ2-5; D unresolved. Germline loops: CDR1 GTSNPN, CDR2 SVGIG (reference sequence). CDR3 size: 12 residues. V lost 0 bases and J 1 base, leaving 3 bases between the germline ends. CDR3 sequence reads: CAWSVSQETQYF. CDR3 nucleotide sequence: TGTGCCTGGAGTGTGTCCCAAGAGACCCAGTACTTC.

There are many counts of this clonotype. This chain connects TRBV12-3 or TRBV12-4 to TRBJ1-2; 7 positions match TRBD1. J was trimmed by 7 bases and V by 6 bases; bases with no gene match: 11. The CDR3 extends over 14 amino acids. This CDR3 reads CASSPGGLLRGYTF. CDR3 DNA: TGTGCCAGCAGCCCAGGGGGGCTATTGCGTGGCTACACCTTC.

This clonotype was seen at least ten times. The J gene is TRBJ2-7, the V gene TRBV6-1; 9 bases are shared with TRBD1. Germline CDR1 MNHNS, CDR2 SASEGT. Losses at the gene ends were 4 bases for V and 3 bases for J; bases not matched to a gene: 7. The CDR3 is 15 residues long. CDR3 bases: TGTGCCAGCAGTGCCCCCAGACAGGGGGGCTACGAGCAGTACTTC. Its protein product is CASSAPRQGGYEQYF.

This clonotype was seen repeatedly, ten times or more. The chain has TRBV28 and TRBJ2-3; TRBD2 might be the D (7 bases). Germline CDR1 is MDHEN and CDR2 is SYDVKM. The V end was cut by 5 bases, the J end by 0 bases, with 27 bases between. The CDR3 runs 20 residues. CDR3 nucleotides: TGTGCCAGCAGTCTGTTTAGGGGGGGCCCCTCATCCACTAGCACAGATACGCAGTATTTT. This sequence encodes CASSLFRGGPSSTSTDTQYF.

This clonotype was observed at least ten times. V usage is TRBV24-1 and J usage is TRBJ2-3; D may be TRBD1 or TRBD2 (5 bases each). Deletions cut 1 base from V and 8 bases from J, with 9 bases between. Germline V gene lookup returns CDR1 KGHDR and CDR2 SFDVKD. The CDR3 runs to 13 residues. The CDR3 spells CATSDFERGTQYF. DNA of the CDR3: TGTGCCACCAGTGATTTTGAGAGGGGTACGCAGTATTTT.

The V gene is TRBV2, the J gene TRBJ2-5, with 7 bases fitting TRBD1. The CDR3 sequence is 14 residues long. In germline, CDR1 is SNHLY, CDR2 FYNNEI. Trimming at V came to 4 bases and at J to 3 bases, leaving 5 bases not matched to a gene. The CDR3: CASSGRDRKETQYF. The CDR3 DNA reads as TGTGCCAGCAGTGGACGGGACAGAAAAGAGACCCAGTACTTC.

This clonotype came up many times. The V call is TRBV6-2 or TRBV6-3, the J call TRBJ2-2; D remains ambiguous. The V gene lost 0 bases and the J gene lost 5 bases, with 7 bases spanning the gap. The V gene's germline CDR1 is MNHEY and CDR2 SVGEGT. There are 14 residues in the CDR3. The CDR3 DNA sequence: TGTGCCAGCAGTTACTCAGCTCTGACCGGGGAGCTGTTTTTT. This translates into CASSYSALTGELFF.

This clonotype has a count of ten or more. The rearrangement joins TRBV5-5 to TRBJ2-3; 10 bases fit TRBD2. This CDR3 region has 17 residues. Germline V gene data show CDR1 as SGHKS and CDR2 as YYEKEE (reference sequence). The J segment lost 2 bases and the V segment lost 6 bases, leaving 12 bases of the junction unmatched. The CDR3 DNA reads as TGTGCCAGCAAGTGGAGGGAGCGGGGGGGTTACACAGATACGCAGTATTTT. Protein: CASKWRERGGYTDTQYF. Variable domain in full (rest from reference TRBV5-5 and TRBJ2-3): DAGVTQSPTHLIKTRGQQVTLRCSPISGHKSVSWYQQVLGQGPQFIFQYYEKEERGRGNFPDRFSARQFPNYSSELNVNALLLGDSALYLCASKWRERGGYTDTQYFGPGTRLTVL.